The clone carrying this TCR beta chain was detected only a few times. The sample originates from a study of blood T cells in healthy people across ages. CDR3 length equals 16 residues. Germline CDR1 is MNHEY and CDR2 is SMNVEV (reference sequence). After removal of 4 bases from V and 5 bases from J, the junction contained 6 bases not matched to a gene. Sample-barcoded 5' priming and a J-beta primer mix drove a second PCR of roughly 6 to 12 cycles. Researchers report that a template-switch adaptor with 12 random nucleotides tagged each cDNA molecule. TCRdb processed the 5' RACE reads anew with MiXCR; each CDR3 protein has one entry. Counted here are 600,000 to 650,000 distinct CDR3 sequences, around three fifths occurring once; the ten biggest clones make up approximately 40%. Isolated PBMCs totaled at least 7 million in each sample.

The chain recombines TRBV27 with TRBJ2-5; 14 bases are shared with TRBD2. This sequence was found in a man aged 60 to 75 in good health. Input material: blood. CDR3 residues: CASSSWTSGGFETQYF. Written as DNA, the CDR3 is TGTGCCAGCAGTTCCTGGACTAGCGGGGGGTTTGAGACCCAGTACTTC.